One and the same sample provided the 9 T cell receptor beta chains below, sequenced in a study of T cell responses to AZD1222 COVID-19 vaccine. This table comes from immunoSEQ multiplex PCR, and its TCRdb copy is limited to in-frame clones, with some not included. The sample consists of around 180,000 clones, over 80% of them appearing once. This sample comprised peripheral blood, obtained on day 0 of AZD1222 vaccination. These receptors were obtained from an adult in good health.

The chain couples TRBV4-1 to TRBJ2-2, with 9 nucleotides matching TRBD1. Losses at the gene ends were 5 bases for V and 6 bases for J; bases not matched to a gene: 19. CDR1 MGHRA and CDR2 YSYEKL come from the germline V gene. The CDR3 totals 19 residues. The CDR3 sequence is CASSVRDRVSVGSAGELFF. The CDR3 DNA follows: TGCGCCAGCAGCGTACGGGACAGGGTGAGCGTAGGTTCGGCCGGGGAGCTGTTTTTT.

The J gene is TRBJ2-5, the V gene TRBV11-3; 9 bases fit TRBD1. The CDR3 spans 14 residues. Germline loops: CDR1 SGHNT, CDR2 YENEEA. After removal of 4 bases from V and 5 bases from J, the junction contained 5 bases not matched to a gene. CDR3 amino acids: CASSSRTGVETQYF. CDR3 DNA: TGTGCCAGCAGCTCACGGACAGGGGTGGAGACCCAGTACTTC. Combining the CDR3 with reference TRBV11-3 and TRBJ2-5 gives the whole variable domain EAGVVQSPRYKIIEKKQPVAFWCNPISGHNTLYWYLQNLGQGPELLIRYENEEAVDDSQLPKDRFSAERLKGVDSTLKIQPAELGDSAVYLCASSSRTGVETQYFGPGTRLLVL.

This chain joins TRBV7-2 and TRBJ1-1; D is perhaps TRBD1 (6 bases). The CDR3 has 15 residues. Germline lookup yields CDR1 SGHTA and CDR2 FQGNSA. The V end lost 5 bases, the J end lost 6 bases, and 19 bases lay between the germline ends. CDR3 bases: TGTGCCAGCAGCCCCCGGAGGGGGGCTAGCGCTGAAGCTTTCTTT. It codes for CASSPRRGASAEAFF.

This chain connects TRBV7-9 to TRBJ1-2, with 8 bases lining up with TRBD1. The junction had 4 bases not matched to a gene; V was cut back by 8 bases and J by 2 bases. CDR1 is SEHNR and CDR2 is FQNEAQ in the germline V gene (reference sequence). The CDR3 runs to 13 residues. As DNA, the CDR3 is TGTGCCAGCGCGGGACAGGAAAACTATGGCTACACCTTC. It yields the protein CASAGQENYGYTF. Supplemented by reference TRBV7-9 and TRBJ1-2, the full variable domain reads DTGVSQNPRHKITKRGQNVTFRCDPISEHNRLYWYRQTLGQGPEFLTYFQNEAQLEKSRLLSDRFSAERPKGSFSTLEIQRTEQGDSAMYLCASAGQENYGYTFGSGTRLTVV.

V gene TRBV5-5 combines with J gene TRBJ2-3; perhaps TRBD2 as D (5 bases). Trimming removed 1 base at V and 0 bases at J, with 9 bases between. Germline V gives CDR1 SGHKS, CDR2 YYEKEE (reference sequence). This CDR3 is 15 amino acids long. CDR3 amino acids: CASSLRIASTDTQYF. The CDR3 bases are TGTGCCAGCAGCTTGAGGATAGCGAGCACAGATACGCAGTATTTT.

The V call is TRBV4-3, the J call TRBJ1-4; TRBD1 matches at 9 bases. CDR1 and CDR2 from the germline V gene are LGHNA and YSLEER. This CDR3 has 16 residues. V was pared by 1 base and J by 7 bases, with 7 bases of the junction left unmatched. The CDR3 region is CASSQAAGQGTEKLFF. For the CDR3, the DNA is TGCGCCAGCAGCCAAGCCGCTGGACAGGGGACTGAAAAACTGTTTTTT.

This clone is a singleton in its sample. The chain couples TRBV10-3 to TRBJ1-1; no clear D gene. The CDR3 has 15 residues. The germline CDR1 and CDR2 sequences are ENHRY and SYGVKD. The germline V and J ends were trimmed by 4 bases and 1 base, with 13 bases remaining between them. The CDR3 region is CAISGTPGSNTEAFF. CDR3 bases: TGTGCCATCAGTGGGACCCCAGGATCGAACACTGAAGCTTTCTTT.

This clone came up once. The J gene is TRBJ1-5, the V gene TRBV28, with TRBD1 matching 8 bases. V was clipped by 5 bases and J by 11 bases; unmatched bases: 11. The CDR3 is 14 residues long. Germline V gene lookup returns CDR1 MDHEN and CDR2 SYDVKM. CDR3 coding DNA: TGTGCCAGCAGTGGACAGGGCCTAATGGAAGCCCAGCATTTT. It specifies CASSGQGLMEAQHF.

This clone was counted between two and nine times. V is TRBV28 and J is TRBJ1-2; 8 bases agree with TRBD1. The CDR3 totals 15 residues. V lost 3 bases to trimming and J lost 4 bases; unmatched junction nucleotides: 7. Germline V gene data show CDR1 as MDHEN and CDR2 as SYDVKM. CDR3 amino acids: CASSLSGGVGYGYTF. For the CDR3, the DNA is TGTGCCAGCAGTTTGTCAGGGGGCGTAGGCTATGGCTACACCTTC.